This T cell receptor beta chain was identified in a study of beta chain features in type 1 diabetes. Study conclusions and caveats: The study left unresolved whether HLA type influences TCRB rearrangement. VDJ junctions from type 1 diabetes patients carried fewer insertions and larger deletions. Shorter TCRB CDR3s, moderately but significantly so, marked every one of the four CD4+ subsets in Type 1 diabetes patients.

As for this clone: Its antigen is currently unknown. At one end, the junction sequence differs from germline, possibly due to a read error.

This CDR3 is built from 14 residues. Germline V lookup: CDR1 MNHEY, CDR2 SVGAGI. Since all of the isolated RNA was reverse transcribed, expressed TCRB transcripts were what got sequenced. Profiling relied on immunoSEQ multiplex PCR, and the TCRdb table lists in-frame clones only, not all of them. This sample has 25,000 to 30,000 clones; about two thirds occur once, and the top ten carry 2.4%. The sequence derives from a woman in her twenties or thirties with type 1 diabetes. The chain is built from TRBV6-5 and TRBJ1-2; TRBD1 matches at 10 bases. Sequenced material: Tregs from blood. Here the CDR3 DNA reads TGTGCCAGCAGTTACCGGGGACAGGGGCGTATCTACACTTTC. Translation: CASSYRGQGRIYTF.